A selection of T cell receptor beta chains follows, all from one sample in a study of vaccination and CD4 T cells after COVID-19. Each CDR3 protein is one row after TCRdb ran MiXCR on the PCR reads. The data hold some 16,000 distinct CDR3 sequences, with around 53% observed a single time. These TCRs' antigens remain unknown. The sequencing input was CD4+ T cells from blood, cultured in vitro. The receptors originated from a human donor who had recovered from COVID-19. Both conserved end residues are part of each CDR3. Each record gives: V gene, clone size, D gene, J gene, CDR3 protein, CDR3 DNA. The D gene is left open where the match is weak. The listing skips clone size in some rows; elsewhere it reads once, few, many or a size class.

TRBV27	.	TRBD2	TRBJ2-3	CASSNLRGTSTDTQYF	TGTGCCAGCAGCAATCTGCGGGGGACTAGCACAGATACGCAGTATTTT
TRBV2	.	TRBD2	TRBJ2-1	CASTGTSGRIYNEQFF	TGTGCCAGCACCGGGACTAGCGGGAGAATCTACAATGAGCAGTTCTTC
TRBV15	once	.	TRBJ1-4	CATSRNEPRNEKLFF	TGTGCCACCAGCAGAAACGAACCGAGGAATGAAAAACTGTTTTTT
TRBV28	.	TRBD2	TRBJ2-3	CASSPAGGRTDTQYF	TGTGCCAGCAGCCCAGCGGGGGGCCGAACAGATACGCAGTATTTT
TRBV24-1	few	TRBD2	TRBJ2-1	CATAGTSGRAGYNEQFF	TGTGCCACCGCAGGGACTAGCGGGAGGGCGGGCTACAATGAGCAGTTCTTC
TRBV20-1	.	.	TRBJ2-3	CSARRAAGAGDTQYF	TGCAGTGCTCGTCGGGCGGCGGGGGCCGGGGATACGCAGTATTTT
TRBV7-2	.	TRBD1	TRBJ1-2	CASSFAGGNYGYTF	TGTGCCAGCAGCTTCGCAGGGGGGAACTATGGCTACACCTTC
TRBV28	.	.	TRBJ1-2	CASTIGGTNYGYTF	TGTGCCAGCACCATCGGGGGGACTAACTATGGCTACACCTTC
TRBV6-1	.	TRBD2	TRBJ2-1	CASSGRSGVYTLNEQFF	TGTGCCAGCAGTGGGAGGAGCGGGGTCTATACACTCAATGAGCAGTTCTTC
TRBV5-8	.	TRBD1	TRBJ1-5	CASSLDRGSGVQPQHF	TGTGCCAGCAGCTTGGACAGGGGTTCAGGTGTTCAGCCCCAGCATTTT
TRBV6-1	few	.	TRBJ2-3	CASSDQGGFYGTDTQYF	TGTGCCAGCAGTGACCAGGGGGGGTTTTATGGCACAGATACGCAGTATTTT
TRBV6-1	few	.	TRBJ2-3	CASSLTGQYYTDTQYF	TGTGCCAGCAGCCTAACAGGACAATACTACACAGATACGCAGTATTTT
TRBV6-4	.	.	TRBJ2-1	CASSAGGAYNEQFF	TGTGCCAGCAGTGCCGGGGGCGCCTACAATGAGCAGTTCTTC
TRBV10-3	.	TRBD1	TRBJ2-7	CAINHERGHEQYF	TGTGCCATCAACCACGAGAGGGGGCACGAGCAGTACTTC
TRBV20-1	.	.	TRBJ2-3	CSASVGAVSDTQYF	TGCAGTGCTAGCGTGGGCGCAGTCTCAGATACGCAGTATTTT
TRBV2	.	TRBD1	TRBJ1-2	CASSSQRGQGLGYTF	TGTGCCAGCAGCTCTCAGAGGGGACAGGGACTTGGCTACACCTTC
TRBV28	.	TRBD1	TRBJ2-7	CASSSTVTGVLYEQYF	TGTGCCAGCAGTTCCACCGTAACAGGGGTTTTATACGAGCAGTACTTC
TRBV20-1	few	.	TRBJ2-6	CSASTGANVLTF	TGCAGTGCTTCCACTGGGGCCAACGTCCTGACTTTC
TRBV27	once	.	TRBJ2-3	CASSQNVPDTQYF	TGTGCCAGCAGCCAAAATGTTCCAGATACGCAGTATTTT
TRBV28	.	TRBD1	TRBJ2-7	CASRDHRGQYF	TGTGCCAGCAGAGATCACAGGGGGCAGTACTTC